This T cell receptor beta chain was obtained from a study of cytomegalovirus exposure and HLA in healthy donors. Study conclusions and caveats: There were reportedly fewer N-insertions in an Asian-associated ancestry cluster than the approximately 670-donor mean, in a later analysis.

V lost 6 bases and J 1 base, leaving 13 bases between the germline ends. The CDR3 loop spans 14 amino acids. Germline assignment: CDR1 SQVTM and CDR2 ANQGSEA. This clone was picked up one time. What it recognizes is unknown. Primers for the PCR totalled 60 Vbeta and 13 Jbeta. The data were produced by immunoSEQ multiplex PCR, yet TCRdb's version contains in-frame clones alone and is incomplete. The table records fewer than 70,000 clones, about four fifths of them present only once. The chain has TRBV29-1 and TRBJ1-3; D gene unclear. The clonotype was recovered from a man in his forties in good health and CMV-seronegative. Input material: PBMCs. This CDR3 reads CSVETRRSGNTIYF. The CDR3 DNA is TGCAGCGTCGAGACCAGGAGGTCTGGAAACACCATATATTTT.